These 27 T cell receptor beta chains were all obtained from the same sample, sequenced in a study of T cell responses to AZD1222 COVID-19 vaccine. Method: immunoSEQ multiplex PCR; TCRdb's copy keeps in-frame clones and lacks some. In the table there are roughly 58,000 clones, approximately 92% of which are singletons. This specimen was peripheral blood, taken 28 days after the second AZD1222 dose. Receptor source: an adult who received the AZD1222 COVID-19 vaccine.

This chain connects TRBV7-8 to TRBJ2-7; TRBD1 agrees at 7 bases. V lost 5 bases to trimming and J lost 0 bases; unmatched junction nucleotides: 4. This CDR3 contains 14 residues. Germline assignment: CDR1 SGHVS and CDR2 FQNEAQ. Written as DNA, the CDR3 is TGTGCCAGCAGCGTAGACAGGGCCTCCTACGAGCAGTACTTC. Its translation: CASSVDRASYEQYF.

The V call is TRBV5-4, the J call TRBJ2-5; D gene ambiguous. CDR3 length equals 16 residues. V lost 4 bases and J lost 1, with 17 bases in between. Germline V CDR1 and CDR2: SGHNT, YYREEE (reference sequence). The CDR3 DNA follows: TGTGCCAGCAGCGTACTATCCAATGGGTTCCAAGAGACCCAGTACTTC. Protein: CASSVLSNGFQETQYF.

The chain links TRBV5-4 to TRBJ2-3, with D uncertain. Trimming cost V 6 bases and J 2 bases, with 16 bases left between them. Germline V gene data show CDR1 as SGHNT and CDR2 as YYREEE (reference sequence). The CDR3 is 15 amino acids. The CDR3 nucleotides read TGTGCCAGCACCCCTGCCTTTGGGATCACAGATACGCAGTATTTT. Translation: CASTPAFGITDTQYF.

The V call is TRBV5-4, the J call TRBJ1-1, with no clear D. The CDR3 covers 12 residues. Looked up from germline, CDR1 is SGHNT and CDR2 is YYREEE (reference sequence). V was shortened by 0 bases and J by 10 bases, with 10 bases between the two germline ends. Here the CDR3 reads CASSLGGGRAFF. CDR3 coding DNA: TGTGCCAGCAGCTTGGGGGGAGGGAGAGCTTTCTTT.

The chain combines TRBV6-1 with TRBJ2-3; tentative D call: TRBD2 (6 bases). CDR3 length: 15 amino acids. Germline V CDR1 and CDR2: MNHNS, SASEGT. V lost 1 base to trimming and J lost 14 bases, with 22 bases between them. The CDR3 protein is CASSEGGPRDGSLYF. The CDR3 nucleotides are TGTGCCAGCAGTGAAGGGGGCCCTAGAGACGGGAGCTTGTATTTT.

The chain is built from TRBV5-1 and TRBJ2-5; D may match TRBD1 or TRBD2 (6 bases each). V was shortened by 9 bases and J by 7 bases, with 19 bases between the two germline ends. The CDR3 covers 13 residues. The germline V gene encodes CDR1 SGHRS and CDR2 YFSETQ. The CDR3 protein is CATTDIGGRTQYF. CDR3 in DNA: TGCGCCACCACCGATATAGGGGGGCGGACCCAGTACTTC.

V gene TRBV27 combines with J gene TRBJ1-1; 7 bases map to TRBD1. J gave up 0 bases and V 8 bases, and 6 bases lay outside the gene matches. Per the germline V gene, CDR1 is MNHEY and CDR2 is SMNVEV (reference sequence). This CDR3 has 14 amino acids. This CDR3 reads CASQDRLMNTEAFF. The CDR3 coding sequence is TGTGCCAGCCAGGACAGGCTAATGAACACTGAAGCTTTCTTT.

The V call is TRBV12-3 or TRBV12-4, the J call TRBJ1-2; 8 bases line up with TRBD1. Trimming at V came to 6 bases and at J to 8 bases, leaving 8 bases not matched to a gene. The CDR3 spans 13 residues. CDR3 protein: CASSPRQGSGYTF. The CDR3 DNA reads as TGTGCCAGCAGCCCCCGACAGGGGTCGGGCTACACCTTC.

This clone was detected once. V gene TRBV5-1 combines with J gene TRBJ1-6, with 8 bases identical to TRBD1. The CDR3 totals 18 residues. Germline CDR1 SGHRS, CDR2 YFSETQ. V trimming: 3 bases; J trimming: 0 bases; junction bases outside the gene matches: 8. CDR3 residues: CASSSGQVPSSYNSPLHF. In nucleotides, the CDR3 is TGCGCCAGCAGCTCGGGACAGGTCCCAAGCTCCTATAATTCACCCCTCCACTTT.

Only one count was recorded for this clone. The V gene is TRBV5-1, the J gene TRBJ2-2; no firm D call. Trimming removed 7 bases from V and 3 bases from J, with 16 bases in between. The CDR3 runs 15 residues. Germline assignment: CDR1 SGHRS and CDR2 YFSETQ. CDR3 in DNA: TGCGCCAGCTCCCCGGGTGGGTATGACACCGGGGAGCTGTTTTTT. Translation: CASSPGGYDTGELFF.

V is TRBV7-9 and J is TRBJ2-3, with 8 positions matching TRBD2. The junction had 3 bases not matched to a gene; V was cut back by 3 bases and J by 4 bases. This CDR3 spans 14 amino acids. Germline CDR1 reads SEHNR; CDR2 reads FQNEAQ (reference sequence). CDR3 sequence (DNA): TGTGCCAGCAGCTTGGGACTAGACTCAGATACGCAGTATTTT. This codes for CASSLGLDSDTQYF.

This clone has just one count. This rearrangement joins TRBV11-2 to TRBJ1-5; 7 nucleotides match TRBD1. In germline, CDR1 is SGHAT, CDR2 FQNNGV. V was pared by 5 bases and J by 6 bases, with 4 bases of the junction left unmatched. This CDR3 comprises 13 residues. CDR3: CASSRDRVQPQHF. The CDR3 nucleotides are TGTGCCAGCAGCCGTGACAGGGTTCAGCCCCAGCATTTT. Full variable domain (rest looked up from reference TRBV11-2 and TRBJ1-5): EAGVAQSPRYKIIEKRQSVAFWCNPISGHATLYWYQQILGQGPKLLIQFQNNGVVDDSQLPKDRFSAERLKGVDSTLKIQPAKLEDSAVYLCASSRDRVQPQHFGDGTRLSIL.

J is TRBJ2-1 and V is TRBV29-1; D unclear. V was clipped by 3 bases and J by 4 bases, with 7 bases between them. The CDR3 spans 12 residues. The V gene's germline CDR1 is SQVTM and CDR2 ANQGSEA. This CDR3 is CSVEKTYNEQFF. Written as DNA, the CDR3 is TGCAGCGTTGAGAAGACTTACAATGAGCAGTTCTTC.

The chain links TRBV25-1 to TRBJ2-1, with 10 bases fitting TRBD2. Germline V lookup: CDR1 MGHDK, CDR2 SYGVNS. CDR3 length: 14 residues. V lost 2 bases and J lost 7; bases outside the gene matches: 2. Here the CDR3 DNA reads TGTGCCAGCAGTGAAGCTAGCGGGGGAAATGAGCAGTTCTTC. It translates to CASSEASGGNEQFF. The whole variable domain, filled in from reference TRBV25-1 and TRBJ2-1, reads EADIYQTPRYLVIGTGKKITLECSQTMGHDKMYWYQQDPGMELHLIHYSYGVNSTEKGDLSSESTVSRIRTEHFPLTLESARPSHTSQYLCASSEASGGNEQFFGPGTRLTVL.

The rearrangement uses TRBV7-9 and TRBJ2-7, with D tentatively TRBD1 or TRBD2 (5 bases each). The ends were cut back, 1 base at V and 6 bases at J, with 13 bases in the middle. The CDR3 is made up of 14 amino acids. Germline assignment: CDR1 SEHNR and CDR2 FQNEAQ (reference sequence). The CDR3 here is CASSLGQGVSEQYF. The CDR3 DNA is TGTGCCAGCAGCTTAGGGCAGGGAGTTAGCGAGCAGTACTTC.

The sample holds one count of this clone. The chain uses TRBV4-1 and TRBJ2-7; TRBD1 agrees at 8 bases. This CDR3 region has 17 residues. Germline V gene data show CDR1 as MGHRA and CDR2 as YSYEKL. V lost 0 bases, J lost 4 bases, and 11 bases stayed unmatched. The CDR3 sequence is CASSQEGVRGPPYEQYF. The CDR3 nucleotides read TGCGCCAGCAGCCAAGAAGGCGTCAGGGGGCCTCCATACGAGCAGTACTTC.

The V call is TRBV7-2, the J call TRBJ1-4, with TRBD1 matching 7 bases. Germline V lookup: CDR1 SGHTA, CDR2 FQGNSA. The length of the CDR3 is 14 residues. V lost 5 bases and J lost 3; bases outside the gene matches: 3. The CDR3 reads CASSPGTANEKLFF. CDR3 coding DNA: TGTGCCAGCAGCCCCGGGACAGCTAATGAAAAACTGTTTTTT. The variable domain in full, with the rest retrieved from reference TRBV7-2 and TRBJ1-4, is GAGVSQSPSNKVTEKGKDVELRCDPISGHTALYWYRQSLGQGLEFLIYFQGNSAPDKSGLPSDRFSAERTGGSVSTLTIQRTQQEDSAVYLCASSPGTANEKLFFGSGTQLSVL.

The chain employs TRBV10-2 and TRBJ2-7; D possibly corresponds to TRBD1 (7 bases). Trimming left V 6 bases short and J 3 bases short, with 15 bases between. This CDR3 comprises 14 residues. CDR1 is WSHSY, CDR2 SAAADI, per germline. This chain's CDR3 is CASSAGQPSYEQYF. The CDR3 bases are TGCGCCAGCAGCGCGGGACAGCCAAGCTACGAGCAGTACTTC.

This chain links TRBV5-1 with TRBJ1-5; the match to TRBD1 covers 8 bases. CDR3 length: 15 residues. Germline trimming cut 2 bases from V and 1 base from J; bases unmatched to any gene: 2. In germline, CDR1 is SGHRS, CDR2 YFSETQ. In DNA, the CDR3 is TGCGCCAGCAGCTTCACAGGGGGGAGCAATCAGCCCCAGCATTTT. Amino acids: CASSFTGGSNQPQHF.

The V gene is TRBV11-2, the J gene TRBJ2-1; 8 bases are a match to TRBD1. The CDR3 is 15 residues long. Unmatched junction bases numbered 4, after V lost 1 base and J lost 5 bases. Germline values: CDR1 SGHAT, CDR2 FQNNGV. The CDR3 sequence: CASSLGDRSNNEQFF. CDR3 sequence (DNA): TGTGCCAGCAGCTTAGGGGACAGGAGTAACAATGAGCAGTTCTTC.

This clone was observed a few times. No conserved phenylalanine or tryptophan ends this CDR3, so it is likely a read error. The DNA is omitted, as the CDR3 cannot be located on it reliably, and the CDR3 follows TCRdb's listing. This chain uses TRBV21-1 with TRBJ1-1. TRBV21-1 is a pseudogene. The CDR3 spans 12 residues, counting both ends. The CDR3 reads CASSKGRTGEGV.

The chain links TRBV5-1 to TRBJ1-2, with D perhaps matching TRBD1 (6 bases). Germline CDR1 SGHRS, CDR2 YFSETQ. This CDR3 is built from 14 residues. Trimming removed 3 bases at V and 2 bases at J, with 11 bases between. The CDR3 nucleotides are TGCGCCAGCAGCTCAACAGGGAAAAACTATGGCTACACCTTC. Translated: CASSSTGKNYGYTF.

The chain couples TRBV20-1 to TRBJ1-2; no definite D call. The CDR3 covers 14 residues. Germline-derived CDR1 and CDR2 are DFQATT and SNEGSKA (reference sequence). Trimming shortened V by 3 bases and J by 0 bases, and 11 bases separated the two germline ends. The CDR3 protein is CSASSDTANYGYTF. DNA for the CDR3: TGCAGTGCTAGTAGTGACACCGCTAACTATGGCTACACCTTC.

The chain uses TRBV27 and TRBJ2-2; D may be TRBD2 (5 bases). V was pared by 6 bases and J by 5 bases, with 19 bases between. The CDR3 length is 16 residues. Germline CDR1 is MNHEY and CDR2 is SMNVEV (reference sequence). CDR3 bases: TGTGCCAGCAGACCGAGCGGCCATTGGGAAACCGGGGAGCTGTTTTTT. Protein sequence: CASRPSGHWETGELFF.

The chain employs TRBV3-1 (or the pseudogene TRBV3-2) and TRBJ2-7; D perhaps matches TRBD1 (5 bases). Trimming stripped 5 bases from V and 5 bases from J, with 16 bases between. Germline CDR1 is LGHDT and CDR2 is YNNKEL (reference sequence). The CDR3 length is 14 residues. The CDR3 is CASSDFGKGHEQYF. The CDR3, as DNA: TGTGCCAGCAGCGATTTCGGCAAGGGGCACGAGCAGTACTTC.

The gene calls are TRBV5-4 and TRBJ2-5; D assignment may be TRBD1 or TRBD2 (5 bases each). V dropped 4 bases and J dropped 5 bases, with 12 bases sitting between them. Per the germline V gene, CDR1 is SGHNT and CDR2 is YYREEE (reference sequence). The CDR3 has 13 residues. The CDR3 here is CASSLGDGETQYF. The CDR3 DNA is TGTGCCAGCAGCCTTGGGGACGGTGAGACCCAGTACTTC.

V is TRBV7-9 and J is TRBJ2-6; 11 nucleotides match TRBD1. The CDR3 totals 17 residues. The J segment lost 1 base and the V segment lost 3 bases, leaving 2 bases of the junction unmatched. Germline loops: CDR1 SEHNR, CDR2 FQNEAQ (reference sequence). The CDR3 nucleotides read TGTGCCAGCAGCTTCGGGACAGGGGGATCTGGGGCCAACGTCCTGACTTTC. It translates to CASSFGTGGSGANVLTF.